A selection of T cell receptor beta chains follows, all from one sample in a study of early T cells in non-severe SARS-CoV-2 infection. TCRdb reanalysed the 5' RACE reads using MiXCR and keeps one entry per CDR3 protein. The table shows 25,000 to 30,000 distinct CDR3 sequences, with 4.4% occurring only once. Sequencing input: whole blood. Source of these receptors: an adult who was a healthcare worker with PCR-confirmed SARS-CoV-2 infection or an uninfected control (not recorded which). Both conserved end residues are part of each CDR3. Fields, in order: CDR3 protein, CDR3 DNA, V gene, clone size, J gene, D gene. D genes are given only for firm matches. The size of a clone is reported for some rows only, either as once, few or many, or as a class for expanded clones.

CDR3aa: CASSSRRLAGYNEQFF; CDR3nt: TGTGCCAGCAGCTCAAGAAGACTAGCGGGGTACAATGAGCAGTTCTTC; v_gene: TRBV11-2; abundance: many; j_gene: TRBJ2-1; d_gene: TRBD2
CDR3aa: CASSQEGYASGPSDEQFF; CDR3nt: TGCGCCAGCAGCCAAGAGGGCTATGCTAGCGGGCCCAGCGATGAGCAGTTCTTC; v_gene: TRBV4-3; abundance: many; j_gene: TRBJ2-1; d_gene: TRBD2
CDR3aa: CASSPRDRITDTQYF; CDR3nt: TGTGCCAGCAGCCCAAGGGACAGGATCACAGATACGCAGTATTTT; v_gene: TRBV7-9; abundance: .; j_gene: TRBJ2-3; d_gene: TRBD1
CDR3aa: CASSLDRANGYTF; CDR3nt: TGTGCCAGCAGTTTAGACAGGGCCAATGGCTACACCTTC; v_gene: TRBV27; abundance: few; j_gene: TRBJ1-2; d_gene: TRBD1
CDR3aa: CSAANRVEAKNIQYF; CDR3nt: TGCAGTGCCGCAAACAGGGTCGAAGCCAAAAACATTCAGTACTTC; v_gene: TRBV20-1; abundance: .; j_gene: TRBJ2-4; d_gene: .
CDR3aa: CSVVGAGSATNEKLFF; CDR3nt: TGCAGCGTTGTAGGGGCAGGGAGTGCAACTAATGAAAAACTGTTTTTT; v_gene: TRBV29-1; abundance: many; j_gene: TRBJ1-4; d_gene: .
CDR3aa: CSARRDRGLGQFF; CDR3nt: TGCAGCGCCCGAAGGGACAGGGGCCTGGGGCAGTTCTTC; v_gene: TRBV29-1; abundance: many; j_gene: TRBJ2-1; d_gene: TRBD1
CDR3aa: CASSRGVNPEETQYF; CDR3nt: TGTGCCAGCAGCCGTGGGGTCAACCCTGAGGAGACCCAGTACTTC; v_gene: TRBV25-1; abundance: many; j_gene: TRBJ2-5; d_gene: .
CDR3aa: CASSRNRAGNQPQHF; CDR3nt: TGTGCCAGCAGCCGGAACAGGGCTGGCAATCAGCCCCAGCATTTT; v_gene: TRBV2; abundance: few; j_gene: TRBJ1-5; d_gene: .
CDR3aa: CASSIESGSNEQYF; CDR3nt: TGTGCCAGTAGTATAGAGAGCGGGAGCAACGAGCAGTACTTC; v_gene: TRBV19; abundance: many; j_gene: TRBJ2-7; d_gene: TRBD2
CDR3aa: CSAGRPARGNEQFF; CDR3nt: TGCAGTGCAGGCCGCCCGGCTAGGGGAAATGAGCAGTTCTTC; v_gene: TRBV20-1; abundance: many; j_gene: TRBJ2-1; d_gene: .
CDR3aa: CASSPDIAYGYTF; CDR3nt: TGCGCCAGCAGCCCGGACATTGCCTATGGCTACACCTTC; v_gene: TRBV5-1; abundance: few; j_gene: TRBJ1-2; d_gene: .
CDR3aa: CASSDSTGELFF; CDR3nt: TGTGCCAGCAGCGACTCCACCGGGGAGCTGTTTTTT; v_gene: TRBV6-6; abundance: many; j_gene: TRBJ2-2; d_gene: .
CDR3aa: CASSRGNTNSPLHF; CDR3nt: TGTGCCAGCAGCCGGGGGAATACCAATTCACCCCTCCACTTT; v_gene: TRBV3-1; abundance: many; j_gene: TRBJ1-6; d_gene: .
CDR3aa: CASSRAGTGWEQFF; CDR3nt: TGTGCCAGCAGTAGGGCCGGGACAGGGTGGGAGCAGTTCTTC; v_gene: TRBV12-3/TRBV12-4; abundance: many; j_gene: TRBJ2-1; d_gene: TRBD1
CDR3aa: CASRPQEDEQFF; CDR3nt: TGTGCCAGCAGACCCCAGGAGGATGAGCAGTTCTTC; v_gene: TRBV2; abundance: .; j_gene: TRBJ2-1; d_gene: .
CDR3aa: CASTKTGGASHEQFF; CDR3nt: TGTGCCAGCACGAAGACAGGGGGCGCCTCGCATGAGCAGTTCTTC; v_gene: TRBV7-9; abundance: many; j_gene: TRBJ2-1; d_gene: TRBD1
CDR3aa: CASGSWGNTEAFF; CDR3nt: TGTGCCAGCGGGAGTTGGGGGAACACTGAAGCTTTCTTT; v_gene: TRBV6-1; abundance: many; j_gene: TRBJ1-1; d_gene: .
CDR3aa: CASSYQIWDSPLHF; CDR3nt: TGTGCCAGCAGTTACCAGATTTGGGATTCACCCCTCCACTTT; v_gene: TRBV6-5; abundance: .; j_gene: TRBJ1-6; d_gene: .
CDR3aa: CASSWGPGLGQETQYF; CDR3nt: TGTGCCAGCAGTTGGGGACCGGGACTAGGCCAAGAGACCCAGTACTTC; v_gene: TRBV12-3/TRBV12-4; abundance: many; j_gene: TRBJ2-5; d_gene: TRBD2
CDR3aa: CASSYRTGVRGYTF; CDR3nt: TGTGCCAGCAGTTACCGGACAGGCGTTCGGGGCTACACCTTC; v_gene: TRBV6-5; abundance: many; j_gene: TRBJ1-2; d_gene: TRBD1
CDR3aa: CASSLGDSRANEQFF; CDR3nt: TGTGCCAGCAGCCTGGGGGACTCCCGGGCCAATGAGCAGTTCTTC; v_gene: TRBV9; abundance: many; j_gene: TRBJ2-1; d_gene: .
CDR3aa: CASSGLSGNQPQHF; CDR3nt: TGTGCCAGTTCTGGCCTGAGTGGCAATCAGCCCCAGCATTTT; v_gene: TRBV19; abundance: few; j_gene: TRBJ1-5; d_gene: .
CDR3aa: CASSGNYRGEETQYF; CDR3nt: TGTGCCAGCAGCGGAAACTACAGGGGTGAAGAGACCCAGTACTTC; v_gene: TRBV7-9; abundance: hyperexpanded; j_gene: TRBJ2-5; d_gene: TRBD1
CDR3aa: CASSPMVGTGGPSSNEQFF; CDR3nt: TGTGCCAGCTCACCAATGGTCGGGACGGGAGGGCCTTCAAGCAATGAGCAGTTCTTC; v_gene: TRBV18; abundance: many; j_gene: TRBJ2-1; d_gene: TRBD2
CDR3aa: CSGTRGQETQYF; CDR3nt: TGCAGTGGCACACGGGGGCAAGAGACCCAGTACTTC; v_gene: TRBV20-1; abundance: .; j_gene: TRBJ2-5; d_gene: .
CDR3aa: CASSLVGSGSGNTGELFF; CDR3nt: TGTGCCAGCAGCTTAGTGGGTAGCGGGAGTGGAAACACCGGGGAGCTGTTTTTT; v_gene: TRBV7-3; abundance: .; j_gene: TRBJ2-2; d_gene: TRBD2
CDR3aa: CATFPRGKGRSYEQYF; CDR3nt: TGTGCCACCTTCCCCCGGGGAAAAGGGAGGTCCTACGAGCAGTACTTC; v_gene: TRBV24-1; abundance: many; j_gene: TRBJ2-7; d_gene: .
CDR3aa: CASSLGGTGSSGELFF; CDR3nt: TGTGCCAGCAGCTTAGGTGGCACAGGGAGCTCCGGGGAGCTGTTTTTT; v_gene: TRBV7-3; abundance: many; j_gene: TRBJ2-2; d_gene: .
CDR3aa: CASSPWTSDYNEQFF; CDR3nt: TGTGCCAGCAGCCCATGGACTAGCGACTACAATGAGCAGTTCTTC; v_gene: TRBV3-1; abundance: many; j_gene: TRBJ2-1; d_gene: TRBD2
CDR3aa: CASGTADGHINEQFF; CDR3nt: TGTGCCTCCGGGACAGCTGACGGACACATCAATGAGCAGTTCTTC; v_gene: TRBV10-3; abundance: many; j_gene: TRBJ2-1; d_gene: TRBD1
CDR3aa: CSARNDRGYNSPLHF; CDR3nt: TGCAGTGCTAGGAATGACAGGGGGTATAATTCACCCCTCCACTTT; v_gene: TRBV20-1; abundance: many; j_gene: TRBJ1-6; d_gene: TRBD1
CDR3aa: CATYRGQLGFTEAFF; CDR3nt: TGTGCCACCTACCGTGGGCAGCTAGGTTTCACTGAAGCTTTCTTT; v_gene: TRBV6-5; abundance: .; j_gene: TRBJ1-1; d_gene: .